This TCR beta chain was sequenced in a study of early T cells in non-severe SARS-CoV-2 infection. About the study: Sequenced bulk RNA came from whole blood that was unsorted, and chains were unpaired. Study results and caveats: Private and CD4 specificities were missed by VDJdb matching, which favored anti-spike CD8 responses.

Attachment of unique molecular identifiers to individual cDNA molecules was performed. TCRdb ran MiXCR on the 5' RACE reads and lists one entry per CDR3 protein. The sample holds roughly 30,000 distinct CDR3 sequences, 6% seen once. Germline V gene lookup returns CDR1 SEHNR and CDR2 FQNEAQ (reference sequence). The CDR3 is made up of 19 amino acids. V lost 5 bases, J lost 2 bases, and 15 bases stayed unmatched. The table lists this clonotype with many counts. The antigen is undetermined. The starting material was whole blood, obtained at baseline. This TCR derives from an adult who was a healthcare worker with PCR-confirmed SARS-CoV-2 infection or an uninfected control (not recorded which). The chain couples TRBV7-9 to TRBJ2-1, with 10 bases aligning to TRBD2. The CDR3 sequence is CASSPSAAGGGRTYNEQFF. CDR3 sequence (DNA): TGTGCCAGCAGCCCCTCCGCAGCGGGAGGGGGTAGGACCTACAATGAGCAGTTCTTC.